This entry lists 8 T cell receptor beta chains sequenced from one sample in a study of blood T cell repertoires in COVID-19. Assay: immunoSEQ multiplex PCR; the TCRdb copy retains only in-frame clones and omits some. The table records 130,000 to 150,000 clones, about four fifths of them present only once. The material sequenced was peripheral blood. Receptors originate from a human donor in a cohort sampled during active COVID-19.

The CDR3 loop reads CAWNPSGANVLTF. The CDR3 coding sequence is TGTGCCTGGAATCCTTCTGGGGCCAACGTCCTGACTTTC. This chain uses TRBV30 with TRBJ2-6; the D is unclear. The CDR3 is 13 residues long. Germline lookup yields CDR1 GTSNPN and CDR2 SVGIG (reference sequence). The ends were cut back, 4 bases at V and 1 base at J, with 5 bases in the middle.

A few counts support this clone. CDR3 sequence reads: CATHSESGNTIYF. CDR3 sequence (DNA): TGTGCCACCCACTCCGAGTCTGGAAACACCATATATTTT. The chain carries TRBV7-8 and TRBJ1-3, with D unclear. V lost 10 bases and J lost 1, with 11 bases in between. The CDR3 is 13 residues long. CDR1 and CDR2 from the germline V gene are SGHVS and FQNEAQ.

V usage is TRBV11-3 and J usage is TRBJ2-7; TRBD1 matches 7 bases. Germline trimming cut 5 bases from V and 3 bases from J; bases unmatched to any gene: 7. CDR3 size: 14 residues. Germline V CDR1 and CDR2: SGHNT, YENEEA. For the CDR3, the DNA is TGTGCCAGCAGCCTGACAGGGAAGGGCTACGAGCAGTACTTC. Its translation is CASSLTGKGYEQYF.

The rearrangement joins TRBV19 to TRBJ2-5, with D perhaps TRBD2 (5 bases). Trimming removed 5 bases at V and 5 bases at J, with 12 bases between. Per germline, CDR1 LNHDA and CDR2 SQIVND (reference sequence). The CDR3 consists of 13 residues. CDR3 amino acids: CASSDAGLETQYF. CDR3 in DNA: TGTGCCAGTAGTGACGCGGGTCTCGAGACCCAGTACTTC. Combining the CDR3 with reference TRBV19 and TRBJ2-5 gives the whole variable domain DGGITQSPKYLFRKEGQNVTLSCEQNLNHDAMYWYRQDPGQGLRLIYYSQIVNDFQKGDIAEGYSVSREKKESFPLTVTSAQKNPTAFYLCASSDAGLETQYFGPGTRLLVL.

The J gene is TRBJ2-4, the V gene TRBV9; D is ambiguous. Germline V gene data show CDR1 as SGDLS and CDR2 as YYNGEE. V lost 2 bases to trimming and J lost 7 bases, with 10 bases between them. This CDR3 has 13 amino acids. CDR3 coding DNA: TGTGCCAGCAGCGTTGGTAGTGAGAACATTCAGTACTTC. It specifies CASSVGSENIQYF.

The chain couples TRBV2 to TRBJ1-2; no clear D gene. Germline V CDR1 and CDR2: SNHLY, FYNNEI. The CDR3 loop spans 15 amino acids. V was clipped by 2 bases and J by 8 bases, with 18 bases between them. CDR3 bases: TGTGCCAGCAGTGAAATTGTACTAGTTGAGACCGGCTACACCTTC. Its protein is CASSEIVLVETGYTF. The full variable domain, with the rest looked up from reference TRBV2 and TRBJ1-2, is EPEVTQTPSHQVTQMGQEVILRCVPISNHLYFYWYRQILGQKVEFLVSFYNNEISEKSEIFDDQFSVERPDGSNFTLKIRSTKLEDSAMYFCASSEIVLVETGYTFGSGTRLTVV.

The V gene is TRBV6-5, the J gene TRBJ2-1, with 8 bases lining up with TRBD2. CDR1 and CDR2 from the germline V gene are MNHEY and SVGAGI. V trimming: 5 bases; J trimming: 6 bases; junction bases outside the gene matches: 6. The CDR3 extends over 14 amino acids. CDR3 protein: CASSPPGGGNEQFF. The DNA for the CDR3 is TGTGCCAGCAGTCCTCCGGGGGGGGGCAATGAGCAGTTCTTC.

This clone was found once. V gene TRBV5-4 combines with J gene TRBJ1-2; D ambiguous. CDR1 SGHNT and CDR2 YYREEE come from the germline V gene (reference sequence). The CDR3 sequence is 14 residues long. V lost 2 bases to trimming and J lost 2 bases, with 10 bases between them. The CDR3 nucleotides read TGTGCCAGCAGCTTTGCCCAACAGAACTATGGCTACACCTTC. Translated: CASSFAQQNYGYTF.